This T cell receptor (beta chain) originates from a study of T cells in Graves' hyperthyroidism and ophthalmopathy. Broader study findings: Ophthalmopathy was separated from stable hyperthyroidism by a 13 V-J model.

The source of the PBMCs was about 10 ml of fresh peripheral blood. This clonotype was counted only a few times. Its antigen remains unidentified. V was pared by 3 bases and J by 5 bases, with 14 bases between. Germline loops: CDR1 SGHNT, CDR2 YENEEA. The CDR3 has 15 amino acids. RNA transcripts were the template for amplifying TCR beta CDR3 regions. The TCR CDR3 first-round RT-PCR relied on the HTBI primer set. TCRdb passed the multiplex PCR reads through MiXCR, listing each CDR3 protein once. The sample lists 660,000 or so distinct CDR3 sequences, more than 20% occurring once. The V gene is TRBV11-3, the J gene TRBJ2-1; TRBD2 might be the D (6 bases). The receptor comes from a young man with Graves' ophthalmopathy. Sample: blood. CDR3 in DNA: TGTGCCAGCAGCTTCCGCGGGGAATGGGACAATGAGCAGTTCTTC. Protein sequence: CASSFRGEWDNEQFF.